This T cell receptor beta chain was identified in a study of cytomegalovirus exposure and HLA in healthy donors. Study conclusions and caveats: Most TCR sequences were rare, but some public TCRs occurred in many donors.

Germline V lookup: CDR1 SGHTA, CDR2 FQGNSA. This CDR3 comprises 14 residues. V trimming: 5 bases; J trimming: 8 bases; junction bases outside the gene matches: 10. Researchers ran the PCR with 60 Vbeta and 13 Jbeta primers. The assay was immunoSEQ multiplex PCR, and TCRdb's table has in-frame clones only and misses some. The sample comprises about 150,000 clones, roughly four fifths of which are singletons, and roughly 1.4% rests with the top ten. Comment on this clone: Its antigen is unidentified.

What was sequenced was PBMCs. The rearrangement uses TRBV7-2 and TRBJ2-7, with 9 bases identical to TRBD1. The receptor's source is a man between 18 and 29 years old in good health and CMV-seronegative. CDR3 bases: TGTGCCAGCAGCCCACGTAGACAGGGGGGGAAGCAGTACTTC. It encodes CASSPRRQGGKQYF.